This TCR beta chain was captured in a study of regulatory T cells in long-lasting Graves disease. Study in general: The definition of persistent Graves' disease was over 5 years of antithyroid drugs with positive TSH receptor antibodies.

This clonotype occurred a few times. Its antigen is still unknown. TCR beta libraries were built with iRepertoire HTBI primers and Arm-PCR of CDR3 regions. TCRdb recomputed calls from the multiplex PCR reads with MiXCR, one row per CDR3 protein. Of 350,000 to 500,000 distinct CDR3 sequences in the sample, about 21% were seen once. Study-wide findings and caveats: In persistent patients, shared public clonotypes (roughly 2,700) outnumbered those in new patients (approximately 880).

The time point is: persistent/refractory GD, antithyroid drugs over 5 years with positive TRAb. The TCR library was made from RNA that had been extracted from PBMCs in TRIzol. CDR1 SGHRS and CDR2 YFSETQ come from the germline V gene. V lost 4 bases and J lost 1; bases outside the gene matches: 14. The CDR3 is made up of 18 amino acids. The sequence derives from a female donor with Graves disease. Sequencing was performed on peripheral blood mononuclear cells (PBMCs), taken when the disease was refractory, from a patient treated with antithyroid drugs. V usage is TRBV5-1 and J usage is TRBJ2-5, with 9 bases identical to TRBD2. The CDR3 DNA sequence: TGCGCCAGCAGCCTAGAGACTCGACTAGCGGACTCCCAAGAGACCCAGTACTTC. Translated: CASSLETRLADSQETQYF.